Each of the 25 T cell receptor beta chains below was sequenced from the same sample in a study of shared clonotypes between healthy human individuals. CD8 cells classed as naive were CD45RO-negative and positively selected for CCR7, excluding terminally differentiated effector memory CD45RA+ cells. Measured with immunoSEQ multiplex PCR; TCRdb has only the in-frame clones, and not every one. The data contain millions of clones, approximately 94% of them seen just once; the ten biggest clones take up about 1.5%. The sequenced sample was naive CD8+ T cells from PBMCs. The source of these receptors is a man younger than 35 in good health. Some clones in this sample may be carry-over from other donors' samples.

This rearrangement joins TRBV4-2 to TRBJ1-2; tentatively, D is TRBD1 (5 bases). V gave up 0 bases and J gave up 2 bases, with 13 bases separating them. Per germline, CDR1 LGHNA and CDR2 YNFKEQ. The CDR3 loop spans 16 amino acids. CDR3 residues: CASSQDRRGLNYGYTF. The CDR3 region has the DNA TGTGCCAGCAGCCAAGATCGGCGGGGCCTGAACTATGGCTACACCTTC.

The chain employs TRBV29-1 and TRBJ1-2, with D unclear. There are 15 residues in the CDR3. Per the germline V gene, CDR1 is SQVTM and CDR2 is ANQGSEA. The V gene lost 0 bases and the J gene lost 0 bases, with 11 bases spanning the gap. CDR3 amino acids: CSVEDRATSNYGYTF. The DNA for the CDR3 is TGCAGCGTTGAAGATCGTGCGACATCTAACTATGGCTACACCTTC.

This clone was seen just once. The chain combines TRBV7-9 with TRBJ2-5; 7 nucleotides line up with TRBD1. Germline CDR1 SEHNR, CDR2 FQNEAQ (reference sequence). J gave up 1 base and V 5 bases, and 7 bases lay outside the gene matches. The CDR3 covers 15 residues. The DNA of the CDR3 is TGTGCCAGCAGCCAGGGGACAGTGGCCCAAGAGACCCAGTACTTC. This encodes CASSQGTVAQETQYF.

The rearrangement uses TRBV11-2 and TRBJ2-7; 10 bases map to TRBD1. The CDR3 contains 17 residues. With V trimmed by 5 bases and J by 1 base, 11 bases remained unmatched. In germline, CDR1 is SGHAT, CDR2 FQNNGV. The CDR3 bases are TGTGCCAGCAGCGCCGACAGGGGGCGAACCCTTTCCTACGAGCAGTACTTC. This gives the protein CASSADRGRTLSYEQYF.

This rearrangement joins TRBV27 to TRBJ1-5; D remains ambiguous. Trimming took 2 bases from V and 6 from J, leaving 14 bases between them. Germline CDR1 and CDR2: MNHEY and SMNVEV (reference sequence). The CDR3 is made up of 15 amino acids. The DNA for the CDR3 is TGTGCCAGCAGTTTAGCAGGACTAGGTGGTCAGCCCCAGCATTTT. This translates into CASSLAGLGGQPQHF.

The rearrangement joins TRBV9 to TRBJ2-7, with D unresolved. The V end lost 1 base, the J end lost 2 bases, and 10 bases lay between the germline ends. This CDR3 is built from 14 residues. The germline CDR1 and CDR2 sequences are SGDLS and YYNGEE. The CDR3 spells CASSVSVSPYEQYF. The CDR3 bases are TGTGCCAGCAGCGTATCAGTGAGCCCCTACGAGCAGTACTTC.

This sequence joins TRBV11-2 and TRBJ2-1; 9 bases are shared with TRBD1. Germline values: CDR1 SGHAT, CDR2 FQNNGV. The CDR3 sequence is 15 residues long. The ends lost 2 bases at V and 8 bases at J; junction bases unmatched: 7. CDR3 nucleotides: TGTGCCAGCAGCTTATCGGACAGGGGCGGGGATGAGCAGTTCTTC. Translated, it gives CASSLSDRGGDEQFF.

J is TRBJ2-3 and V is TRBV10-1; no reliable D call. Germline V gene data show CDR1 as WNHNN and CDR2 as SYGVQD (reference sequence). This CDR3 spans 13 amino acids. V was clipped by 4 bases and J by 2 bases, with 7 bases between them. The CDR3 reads CASSVKATDTQYF. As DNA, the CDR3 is TGCGCCAGCAGTGTAAAGGCCACAGATACGCAGTATTTT.

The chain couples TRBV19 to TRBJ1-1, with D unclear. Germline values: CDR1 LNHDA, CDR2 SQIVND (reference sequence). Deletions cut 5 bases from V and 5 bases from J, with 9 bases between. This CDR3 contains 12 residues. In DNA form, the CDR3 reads TGTGCCAGTAGTTGGGCCGGGACTGAAGCTTTCTTT. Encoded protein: CASSWAGTEAFF.

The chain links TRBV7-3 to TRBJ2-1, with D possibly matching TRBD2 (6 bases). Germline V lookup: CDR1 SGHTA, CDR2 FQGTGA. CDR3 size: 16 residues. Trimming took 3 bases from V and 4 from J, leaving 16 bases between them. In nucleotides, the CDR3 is TGTGCCAGCAGCTTCCACGGGACGGGAGTATACAATGAGCAGTTCTTC. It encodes CASSFHGTGVYNEQFF.

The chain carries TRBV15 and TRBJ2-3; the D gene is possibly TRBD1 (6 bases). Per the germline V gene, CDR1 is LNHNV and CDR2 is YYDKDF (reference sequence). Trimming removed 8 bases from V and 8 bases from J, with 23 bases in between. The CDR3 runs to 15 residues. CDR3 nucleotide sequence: TGTGCCACCTTAGATACGTCTGGGGGCGCGGGTACGCAGTATTTT. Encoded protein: CATLDTSGGAGTQYF. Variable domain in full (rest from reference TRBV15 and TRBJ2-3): DAMVIQNPRYQVTQFGKPVTLSCSQTLNHNVMYWYQQKSSQAPKLLFHYYDKDFNNEADTPDNFQSRRPNTSFCFLDIRSPGLGDTAMYLCATLDTSGGAGTQYFGPGTRLTVL.

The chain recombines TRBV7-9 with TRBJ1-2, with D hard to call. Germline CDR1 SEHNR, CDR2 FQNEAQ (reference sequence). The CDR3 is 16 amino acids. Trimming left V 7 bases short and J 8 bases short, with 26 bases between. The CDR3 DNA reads TGTGCCAGCACCAAGTTTAGGAGGACGGACGATAGGGGCTACACCTTC. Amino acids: CASTKFRRTDDRGYTF.

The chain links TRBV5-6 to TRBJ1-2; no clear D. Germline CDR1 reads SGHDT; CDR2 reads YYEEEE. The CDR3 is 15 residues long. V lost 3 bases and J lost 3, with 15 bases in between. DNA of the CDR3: TGTGCCAGCAGCTCGTGGACGCCGCGGGACTATGGCTACACCTTC. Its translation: CASSSWTPRDYGYTF. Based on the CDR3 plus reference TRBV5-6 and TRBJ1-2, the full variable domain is DAGVTQSPTHLIKTRGQQVTLRCSPKSGHDTVSWYQQALGQGPQFIFQYYEEEERQRGNFPDRFSGHQFPNYSSELNVNALLLGDSALYLCASSSWTPRDYGYTFGSGTRLTVV.

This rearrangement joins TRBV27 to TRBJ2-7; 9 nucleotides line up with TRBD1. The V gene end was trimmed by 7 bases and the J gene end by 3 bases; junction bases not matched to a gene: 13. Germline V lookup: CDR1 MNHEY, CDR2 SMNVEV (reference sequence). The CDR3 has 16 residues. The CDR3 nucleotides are TGTGCCAGCACCTCCACCGGGACAGGGAAATTCTACGAGCAGTACTTC. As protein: CASTSTGTGKFYEQYF.

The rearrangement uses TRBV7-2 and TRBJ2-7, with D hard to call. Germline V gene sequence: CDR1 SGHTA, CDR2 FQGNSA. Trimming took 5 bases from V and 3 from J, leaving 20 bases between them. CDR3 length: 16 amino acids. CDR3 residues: CASSTTALQPLYEQYF. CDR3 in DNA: TGTGCCAGCAGCACCACAGCGCTCCAGCCCCTCTACGAGCAGTACTTC.

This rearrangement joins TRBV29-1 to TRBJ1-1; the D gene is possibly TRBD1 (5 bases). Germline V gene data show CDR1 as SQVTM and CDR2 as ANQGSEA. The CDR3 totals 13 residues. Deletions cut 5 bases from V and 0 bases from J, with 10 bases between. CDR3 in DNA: TGCAGCGTTTCGGGGGGGATGAACACTGAAGCTTTCTTT. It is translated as CSVSGGMNTEAFF.

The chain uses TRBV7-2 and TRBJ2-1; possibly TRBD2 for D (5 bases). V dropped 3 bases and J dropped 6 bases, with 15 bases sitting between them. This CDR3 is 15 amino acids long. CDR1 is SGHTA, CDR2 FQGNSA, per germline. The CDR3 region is CASSFGLAPPNEQFF. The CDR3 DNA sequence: TGTGCCAGCAGCTTCGGGCTAGCTCCCCCCAATGAGCAGTTCTTC. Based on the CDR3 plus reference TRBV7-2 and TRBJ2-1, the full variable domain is GAGVSQSPSNKVTEKGKDVELRCDPISGHTALYWYRQSLGQGLEFLIYFQGNSAPDKSGLPSDRFSAERTGGSVSTLTIQRTQQEDSAVYLCASSFGLAPPNEQFFGPGTRLTVL.

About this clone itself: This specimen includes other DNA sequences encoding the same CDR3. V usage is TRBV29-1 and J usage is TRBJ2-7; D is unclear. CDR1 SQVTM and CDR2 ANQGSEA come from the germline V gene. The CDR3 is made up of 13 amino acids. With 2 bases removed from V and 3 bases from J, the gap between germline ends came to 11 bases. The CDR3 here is CSVETGRSYEQYF. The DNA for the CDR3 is TGCAGCGTTGAAACTGGACGGAGCTACGAGCAGTACTTC.

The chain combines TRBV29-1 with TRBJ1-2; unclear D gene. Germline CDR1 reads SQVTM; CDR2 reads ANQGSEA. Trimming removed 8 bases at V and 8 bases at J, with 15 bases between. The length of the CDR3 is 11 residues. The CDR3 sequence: CSCRLTEGYTF. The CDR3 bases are TGCAGCTGCAGACTGACTGAGGGCTACACCTTC.

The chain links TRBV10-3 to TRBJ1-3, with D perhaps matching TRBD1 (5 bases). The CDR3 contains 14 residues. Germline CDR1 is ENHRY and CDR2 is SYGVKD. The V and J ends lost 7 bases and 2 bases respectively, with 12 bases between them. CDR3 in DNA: TGTGCCATCAATTCCCCGGGGGCTGGAAACACCATATATTTT. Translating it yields CAINSPGAGNTIYF.

CDR3 amino acids: CATSSGLAFYNEQFF. The CDR3 nucleotides are TGTGCCACCAGCAGCGGGCTAGCGTTTTACAATGAGCAGTTCTTC. The chain couples TRBV15 to TRBJ2-1; D possibly corresponds to TRBD2 (6 bases). There are 15 residues in the CDR3. V dropped 3 bases and J dropped 4 bases, with 13 bases sitting between them. Germline V CDR1 and CDR2: LNHNV, YYDKDF (reference sequence).

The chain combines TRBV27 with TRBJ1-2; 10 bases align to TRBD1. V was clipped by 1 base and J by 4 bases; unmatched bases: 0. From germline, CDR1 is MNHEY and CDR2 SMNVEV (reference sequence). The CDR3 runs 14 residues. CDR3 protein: CASSLWDRGYGYTF. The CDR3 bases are TGTGCCAGCAGTTTATGGGACAGGGGCTATGGCTACACCTTC.

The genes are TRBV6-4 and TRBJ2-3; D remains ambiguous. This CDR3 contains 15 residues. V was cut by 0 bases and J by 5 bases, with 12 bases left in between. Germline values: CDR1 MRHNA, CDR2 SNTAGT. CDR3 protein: CASSDSVVRLDTQYF. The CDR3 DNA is TGTGCCAGCAGTGACTCGGTCGTACGGCTAGATACGCAGTATTTT.

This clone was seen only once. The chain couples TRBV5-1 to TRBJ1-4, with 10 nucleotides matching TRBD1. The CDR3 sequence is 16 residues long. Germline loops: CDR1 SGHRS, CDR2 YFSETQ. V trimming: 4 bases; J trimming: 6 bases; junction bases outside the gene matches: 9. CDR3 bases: TGCGCCAGCAGCGGGGGGACAGGGGCAAAGGATGAAAAACTGTTTTTT. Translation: CASSGGTGAKDEKLFF.

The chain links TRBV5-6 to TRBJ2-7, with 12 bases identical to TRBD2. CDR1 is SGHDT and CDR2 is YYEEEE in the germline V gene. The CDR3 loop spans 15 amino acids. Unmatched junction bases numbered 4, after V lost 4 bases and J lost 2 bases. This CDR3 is CASSPLAGGPYEQYF. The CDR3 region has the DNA TGTGCCAGCAGCCCCCTAGCGGGAGGGCCCTACGAGCAGTACTTC.